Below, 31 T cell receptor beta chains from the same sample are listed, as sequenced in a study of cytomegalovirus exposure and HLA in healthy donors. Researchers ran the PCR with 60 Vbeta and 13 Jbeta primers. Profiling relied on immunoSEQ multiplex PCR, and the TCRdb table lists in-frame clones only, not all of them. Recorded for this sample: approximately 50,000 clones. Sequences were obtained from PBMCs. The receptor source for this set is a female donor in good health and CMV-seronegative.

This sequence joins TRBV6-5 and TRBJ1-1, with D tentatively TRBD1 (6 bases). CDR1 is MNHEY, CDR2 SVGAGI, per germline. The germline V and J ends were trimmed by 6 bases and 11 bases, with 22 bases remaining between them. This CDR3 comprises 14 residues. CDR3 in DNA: TGTGCCAGCAGCCGAGATCGAATAGAGGGGGGGGCTTTCTTT. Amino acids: CASSRDRIEGGAFF.

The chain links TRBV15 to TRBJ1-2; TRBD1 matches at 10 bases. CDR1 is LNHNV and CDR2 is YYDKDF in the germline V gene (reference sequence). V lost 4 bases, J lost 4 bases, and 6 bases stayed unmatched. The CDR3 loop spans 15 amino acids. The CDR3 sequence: CATSTRTGGIYGYTF. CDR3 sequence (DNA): TGTGCCACCAGCACCCGGACAGGGGGGATCTATGGCTACACCTTC.

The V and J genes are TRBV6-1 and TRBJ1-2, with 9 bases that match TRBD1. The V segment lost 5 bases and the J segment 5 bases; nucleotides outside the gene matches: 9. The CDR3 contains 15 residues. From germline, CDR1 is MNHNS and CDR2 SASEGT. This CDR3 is CASSSHGTGTYGYTF. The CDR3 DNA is TGTGCCAGCAGTTCCCACGGGACAGGGACGTATGGCTACACCTTC.

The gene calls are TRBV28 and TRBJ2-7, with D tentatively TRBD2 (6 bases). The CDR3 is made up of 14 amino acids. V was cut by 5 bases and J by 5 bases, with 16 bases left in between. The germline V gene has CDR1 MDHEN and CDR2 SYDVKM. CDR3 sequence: CASSPPGLINEQYF. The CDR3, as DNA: TGTGCCAGCAGTCCGCCAGGACTAATAAACGAGCAGTACTTC.

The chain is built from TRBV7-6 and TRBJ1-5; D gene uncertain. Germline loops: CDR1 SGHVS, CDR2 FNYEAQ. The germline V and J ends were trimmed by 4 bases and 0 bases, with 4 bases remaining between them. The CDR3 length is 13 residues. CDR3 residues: CASSSNSNQPQHF. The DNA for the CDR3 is TGTGCCAGCAGCTCAAATAGCAATCAGCCCCAGCATTTT. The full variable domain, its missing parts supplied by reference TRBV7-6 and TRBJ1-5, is GAGVSQSPRYKVTKRGQDVALRCDPISGHVSLYWYRQALGQGPEFLTYFNYEAQQDKSGLPNDRFSAERPEGSISTLTIQRTEQRDSAMYRCASSSNSNQPQHFGDGTRLSIL.

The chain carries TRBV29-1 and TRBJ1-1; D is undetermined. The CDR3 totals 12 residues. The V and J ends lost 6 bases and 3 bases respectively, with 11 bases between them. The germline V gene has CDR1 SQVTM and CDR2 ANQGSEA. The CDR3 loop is CSVVPGDTEAFF. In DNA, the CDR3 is TGCAGCGTGGTCCCAGGTGACACTGAAGCTTTCTTT.

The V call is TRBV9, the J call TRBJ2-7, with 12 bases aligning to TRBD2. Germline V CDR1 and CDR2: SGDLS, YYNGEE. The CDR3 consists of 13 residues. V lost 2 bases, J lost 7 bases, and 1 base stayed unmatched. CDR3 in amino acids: CASSVGLAGEQYF. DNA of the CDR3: TGTGCCAGCAGCGTCGGACTAGCGGGGGAGCAGTACTTC.

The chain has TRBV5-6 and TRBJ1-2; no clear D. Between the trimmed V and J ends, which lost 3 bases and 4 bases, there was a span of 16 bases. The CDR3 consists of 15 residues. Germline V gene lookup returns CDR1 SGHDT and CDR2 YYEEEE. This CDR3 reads CASSSTLGRLYGYTF. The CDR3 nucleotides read TGTGCCAGCAGCTCAACTTTGGGCAGGCTCTATGGCTACACCTTC.

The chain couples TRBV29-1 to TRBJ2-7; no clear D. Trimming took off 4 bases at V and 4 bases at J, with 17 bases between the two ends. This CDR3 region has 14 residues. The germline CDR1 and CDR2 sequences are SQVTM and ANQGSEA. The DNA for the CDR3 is TGCAGCGTTGTGGTAGGTTTAAGCGATTACGAGCAGTACTTC. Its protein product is CSVVVGLSDYEQYF.

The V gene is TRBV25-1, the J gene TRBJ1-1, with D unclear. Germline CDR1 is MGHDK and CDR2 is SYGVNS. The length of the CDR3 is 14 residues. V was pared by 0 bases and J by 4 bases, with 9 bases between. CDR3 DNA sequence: TGTGCCAGCAGTGAATATCAGGAGGGCACTGAAGCTTTCTTT. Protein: CASSEYQEGTEAFF.

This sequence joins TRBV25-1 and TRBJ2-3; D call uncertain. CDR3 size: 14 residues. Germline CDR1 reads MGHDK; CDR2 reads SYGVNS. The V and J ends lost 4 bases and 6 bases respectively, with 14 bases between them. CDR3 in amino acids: CASSGVTRRDTQYF. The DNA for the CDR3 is TGTGCCAGCAGTGGGGTAACACGGCGGGATACGCAGTATTTT.

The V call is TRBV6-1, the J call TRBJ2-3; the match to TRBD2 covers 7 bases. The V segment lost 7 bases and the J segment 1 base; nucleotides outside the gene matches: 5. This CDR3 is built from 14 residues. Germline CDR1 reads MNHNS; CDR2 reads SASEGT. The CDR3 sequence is CASIRAGRTDTQYF. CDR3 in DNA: TGTGCCAGCATTCGAGCGGGACGCACAGATACGCAGTATTTT.

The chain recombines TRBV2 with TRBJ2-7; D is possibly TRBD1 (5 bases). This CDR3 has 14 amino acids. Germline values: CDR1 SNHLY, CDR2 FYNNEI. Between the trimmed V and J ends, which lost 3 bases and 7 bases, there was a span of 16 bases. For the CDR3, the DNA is TGTGCCAGCAGTGATAATCCAGGGCCGGAGGAGCAGTACTTC. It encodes CASSDNPGPEEQYF.

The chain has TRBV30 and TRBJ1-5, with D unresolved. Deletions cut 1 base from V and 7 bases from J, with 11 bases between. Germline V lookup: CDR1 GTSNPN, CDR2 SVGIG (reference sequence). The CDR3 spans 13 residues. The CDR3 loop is CAWSERADQPQHF. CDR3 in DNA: TGTGCCTGGAGTGAGAGGGCCGACCAGCCCCAGCATTTT.

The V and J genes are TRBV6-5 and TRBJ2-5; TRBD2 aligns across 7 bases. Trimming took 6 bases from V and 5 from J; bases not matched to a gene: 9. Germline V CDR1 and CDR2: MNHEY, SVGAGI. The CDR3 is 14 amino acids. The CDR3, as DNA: TGTGCCAGCAGACTTTCGGGGGGTGGGGAGACCCAGTACTTC. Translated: CASRLSGGGETQYF.

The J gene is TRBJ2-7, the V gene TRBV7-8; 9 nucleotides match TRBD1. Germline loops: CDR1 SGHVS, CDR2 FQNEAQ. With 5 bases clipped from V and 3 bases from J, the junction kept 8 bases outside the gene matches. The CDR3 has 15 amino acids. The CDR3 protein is CASSREVTGGYEQYF. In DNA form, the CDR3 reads TGTGCCAGCAGCCGCGAGGTGACAGGGGGCTACGAGCAGTACTTC.

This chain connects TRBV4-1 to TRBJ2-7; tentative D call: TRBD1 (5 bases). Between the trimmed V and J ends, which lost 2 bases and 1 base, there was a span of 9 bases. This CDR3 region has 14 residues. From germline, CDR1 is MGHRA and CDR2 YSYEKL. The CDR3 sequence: CASSQPTGSYEQYF. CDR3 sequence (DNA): TGCGCCAGCAGCCAACCAACAGGATCCTACGAGCAGTACTTC.

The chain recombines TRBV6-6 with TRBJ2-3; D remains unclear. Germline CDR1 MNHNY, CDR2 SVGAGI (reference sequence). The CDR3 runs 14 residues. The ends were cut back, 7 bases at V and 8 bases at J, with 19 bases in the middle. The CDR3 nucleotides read TGTGCCAGCACTCCGATGGTATTCGCAGGTACGCAGTATTTT. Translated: CASTPMVFAGTQYF.

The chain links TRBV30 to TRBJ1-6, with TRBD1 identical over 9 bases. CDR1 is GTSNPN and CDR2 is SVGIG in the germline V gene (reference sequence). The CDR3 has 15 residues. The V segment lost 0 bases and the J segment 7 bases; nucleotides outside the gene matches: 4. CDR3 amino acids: CAWSVLTGGNSPLHF. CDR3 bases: TGTGCCTGGAGTGTACTTACAGGGGGCAATTCACCCCTCCACTTT.

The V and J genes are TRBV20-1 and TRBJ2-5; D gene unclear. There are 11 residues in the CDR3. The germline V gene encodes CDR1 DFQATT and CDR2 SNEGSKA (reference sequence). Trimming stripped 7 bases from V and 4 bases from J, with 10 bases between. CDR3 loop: CSDKRGETQYF. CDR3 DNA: TGCAGTGACAAGCGTGGAGAGACCCAGTACTTC.

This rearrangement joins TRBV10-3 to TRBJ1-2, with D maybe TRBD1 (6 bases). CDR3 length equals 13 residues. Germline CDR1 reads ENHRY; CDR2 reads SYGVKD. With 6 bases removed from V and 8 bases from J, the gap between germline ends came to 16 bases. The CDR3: CAIRGGEGSGYTF. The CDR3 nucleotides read TGTGCCATCAGAGGGGGGGAAGGTTCAGGCTACACCTTC.

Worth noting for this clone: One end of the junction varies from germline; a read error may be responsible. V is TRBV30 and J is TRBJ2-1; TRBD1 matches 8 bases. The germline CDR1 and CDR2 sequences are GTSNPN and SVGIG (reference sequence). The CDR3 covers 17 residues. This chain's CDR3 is CAWSPSRTGSSDNEQFF. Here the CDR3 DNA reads TGTGCCTGGAGTCCAAGCCGGACAGGGAGCTCCGACAATGAGCAGTTCTTC.

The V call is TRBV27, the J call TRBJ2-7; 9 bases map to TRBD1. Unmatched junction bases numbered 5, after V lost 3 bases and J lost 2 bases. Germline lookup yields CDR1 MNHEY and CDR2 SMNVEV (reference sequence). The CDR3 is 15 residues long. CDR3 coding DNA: TGTGCCAGCAGTTTCATGGGACAGGGTGCCTACGAGCAGTACTTC. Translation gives CASSFMGQGAYEQYF.

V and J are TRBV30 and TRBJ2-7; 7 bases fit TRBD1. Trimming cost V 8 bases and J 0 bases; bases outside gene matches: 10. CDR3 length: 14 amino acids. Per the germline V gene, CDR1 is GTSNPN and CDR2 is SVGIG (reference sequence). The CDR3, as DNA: TGTGCCGGAAAGGGACAGATCGGCTCCTACGAGCAGTACTTC. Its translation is CAGKGQIGSYEQYF.

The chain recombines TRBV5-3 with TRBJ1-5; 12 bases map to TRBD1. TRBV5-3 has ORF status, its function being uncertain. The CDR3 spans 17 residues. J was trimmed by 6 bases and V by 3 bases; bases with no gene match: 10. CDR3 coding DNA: TGTGCCAGAAGCTCCCCCCCCGGGACAGGGGGCGTTCAGCCCCAGCATTTT. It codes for CARSSPPGTGGVQPQHF.

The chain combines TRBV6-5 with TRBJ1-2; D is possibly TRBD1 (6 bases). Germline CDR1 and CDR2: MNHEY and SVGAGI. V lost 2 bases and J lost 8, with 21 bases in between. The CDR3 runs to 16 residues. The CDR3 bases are TGTGCCAGCAGTTACGCTCTGGGTCGAACAGGGAACGGCTACACCTTC. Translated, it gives CASSYALGRTGNGYTF.

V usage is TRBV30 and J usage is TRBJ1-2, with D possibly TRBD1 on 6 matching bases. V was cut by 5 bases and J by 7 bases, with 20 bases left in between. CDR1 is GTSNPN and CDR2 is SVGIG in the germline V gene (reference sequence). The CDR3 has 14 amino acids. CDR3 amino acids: CAWGPGLGAGGYTF. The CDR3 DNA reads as TGTGCCTGGGGCCCTGGACTGGGGGCGGGTGGCTACACCTTC.

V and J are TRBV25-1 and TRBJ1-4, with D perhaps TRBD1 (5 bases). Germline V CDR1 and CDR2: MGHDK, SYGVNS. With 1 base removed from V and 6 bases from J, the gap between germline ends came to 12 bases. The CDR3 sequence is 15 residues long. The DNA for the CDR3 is TGTGCCAGCAGTGAATCGGAGGGGCCGTATGAAAAACTGTTTTTT. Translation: CASSESEGPYEKLFF.

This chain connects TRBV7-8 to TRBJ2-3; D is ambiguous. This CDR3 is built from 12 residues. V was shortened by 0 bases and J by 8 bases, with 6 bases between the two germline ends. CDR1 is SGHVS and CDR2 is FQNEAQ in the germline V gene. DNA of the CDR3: TGTGCCAGCAGCTTAGCCAAGAGTACGCAGTATTTT. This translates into CASSLAKSTQYF.

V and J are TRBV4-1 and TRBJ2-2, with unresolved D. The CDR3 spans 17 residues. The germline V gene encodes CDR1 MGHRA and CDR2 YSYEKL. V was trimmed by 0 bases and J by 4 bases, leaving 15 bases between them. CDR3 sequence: CASSQELSIYFTGELFF. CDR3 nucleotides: TGCGCCAGCAGCCAAGAACTCTCTATTTACTTCACCGGGGAGCTGTTTTTT.

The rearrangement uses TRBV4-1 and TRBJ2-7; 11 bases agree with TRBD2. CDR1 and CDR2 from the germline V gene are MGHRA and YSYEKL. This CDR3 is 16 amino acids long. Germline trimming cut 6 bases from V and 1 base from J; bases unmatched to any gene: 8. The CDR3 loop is CASSGTSGLASYEQYF. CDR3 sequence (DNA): TGCGCCAGCAGTGGGACTAGCGGACTCGCATCCTACGAGCAGTACTTC.